Many counts were recorded for the clone carrying this T cell receptor beta chain. V lost 4 bases, J lost 1 base, and 8 bases lay in between. This CDR3 contains 13 residues. These data belong to a study of T cells in Graves' hyperthyroidism and ophthalmopathy. Overall study: Peripheral blood samples were taken at initial diagnosis, prior to any treatment.

Amplification of TCR beta CDR3 regions was performed using RNA transcripts as template. RT-PCR in the first round (using the HTBI primer set) targeted the TCR CDR3. TCRdb reanalysed the multiplex PCR reads using MiXCR and keeps one entry per CDR3 protein. The repertoire holds approximately 300,000 distinct CDR3 sequences, 15% to 20% seen once, with approximately 33% in the top ten. The chain joins TRBV12-3 or TRBV12-4 to TRBJ2-7; D is unresolved. This clonotype was obtained from a man aged 25-40 years with Graves' hyperthyroidism. Material: blood. The CDR3 region has the DNA TGTGCCAGCAGTTACAAGGCGTCCTACGAGCAGTACTTC. As protein: CASSYKASYEQYF.